What follows are 25 T cell receptor beta chains derived from one specimen sequenced in a study of cytomegalovirus exposure and HLA in healthy donors. Vbeta (60) and Jbeta (13) primers were used in the PCR. TCRdb's table, derived via immunoSEQ multiplex PCR, lists solely in-frame clones and lacks some. This table holds 120,000 or so clones, 70% to 85% found once. Sequenced sample: PBMCs. The receptor source for this set is a man aged 35-49 years in good health and CMV-seropositive.

As DNA, the CDR3 is TGTGCCAGCAGCCAACTGCAGGGTACAGATACGCAGTATTTT. Translation gives CASSQLQGTDTQYF. The rearrangement links TRBV14 to TRBJ2-3, with a tentative D call TRBD1 (5 bases). Germline V gene sequence: CDR1 SGHDN, CDR2 FVKESK. The ends were cut back, 2 bases at V and 3 bases at J, with 9 bases in the middle. CDR3 length: 14 residues.

The chain links TRBV13 to TRBJ2-1; possible D gene TRBD1, 6 bases. Germline V gives CDR1 PRHDT, CDR2 FYEKMQ (reference sequence). The V gene lost 4 bases and the J gene lost 4 bases, with 11 bases spanning the gap. The CDR3 is 14 residues long. The CDR3 spells CASSSRTAYNEQFF. In nucleotides, the CDR3 is TGTGCCAGCAGCTCCCGGACAGCTTACAATGAGCAGTTCTTC.

On this clone itself: Other DNA variants within this sample encode the same CDR3. This chain connects TRBV27 to TRBJ2-1; 8 bases line up with TRBD2. Per the germline V gene, CDR1 is MNHEY and CDR2 is SMNVEV (reference sequence). Losses at the gene ends were 2 bases for V and 3 bases for J; bases not matched to a gene: 3. This CDR3 is 15 amino acids long. Here the CDR3 DNA reads TGTGCCAGCAGTTTACCACTAGCGGACTACAATGAGCAGTTCTTC. Translating it yields CASSLPLADYNEQFF.

This clone appeared a few times. V and J are TRBV18 and TRBJ1-3, with D unclear. This CDR3 is built from 16 residues. The germline V gene encodes CDR1 KGHSH and CDR2 LQKENI. V lost 0 bases, J lost 0 bases, and 9 bases lay in between. Here the CDR3 DNA reads TGTGCCAGCTCACCACCGTATGCTAGCTCTGGAAACACCATATATTTT. Protein: CASSPPYASSGNTIYF.

The J gene is TRBJ2-4, the V gene TRBV25-1; possible D gene TRBD1, 5 bases. CDR3 length equals 15 residues. Per the germline V gene, CDR1 is MGHDK and CDR2 is SYGVNS. The germline V and J ends were trimmed by 3 bases and 4 bases, with 13 bases remaining between them. CDR3 amino acids: CASSDTGRTKNIQYF. CDR3 nucleotide sequence: TGTGCCAGCAGTGATACCGGACGGACAAAAAACATTCAGTACTTC.

The chain employs TRBV5-8 and TRBJ2-7, with D perhaps TRBD1 (6 bases). V lost 2 bases and J 5 bases, leaving 14 bases between the germline ends. The CDR3 contains 14 residues. Germline V gene sequence: CDR1 SGHTS, CDR2 YDEGEE. The CDR3: CASSLLGAYDEQYF. The DNA of the CDR3 is TGTGCCAGCAGCTTATTGGGGGCGTACGACGAGCAGTACTTC.

V and J are TRBV4-2 and TRBJ2-3, with 7 bases identical to TRBD2. In germline, CDR1 is LGHNA, CDR2 YNFKEQ. Germline trimming cut 4 bases from V and 5 bases from J; bases unmatched to any gene: 12. The CDR3 loop spans 16 amino acids. CDR3 sequence reads: CASSPRTRVFEDTQYF. The CDR3 DNA follows: TGTGCCAGCAGCCCCAGGACTAGAGTCTTCGAAGATACGCAGTATTTT.

The chain recombines TRBV7-3 with TRBJ2-1, with TRBD2 matching over 9 bases. The CDR3 has 14 residues. Germline CDR1 reads SGHTA; CDR2 reads FQGTGA. The J segment lost 4 bases and the V segment lost 8 bases, leaving 6 bases of the junction unmatched. DNA of the CDR3: TGTGCCAGCGGTCTAGCGGGAAGGTACAATGAGCAGTTCTTC. This sequence encodes CASGLAGRYNEQFF.

V usage is TRBV19 and J usage is TRBJ2-1; 7 bases align to TRBD1. J gave up 8 bases and V 2 bases, and 9 bases lay outside the gene matches. The germline V gene has CDR1 LNHDA and CDR2 SQIVND (reference sequence). The CDR3 has 15 residues. CDR3 residues: CASSILPGGSYEQFF. As DNA, the CDR3 is TGTGCCAGTAGTATATTACCAGGGGGTAGCTATGAGCAGTTCTTC. Looking up the rest from reference TRBV19 and TRBJ2-1 gives the full variable domain: DGGITQSPKYLFRKEGQNVTLSCEQNLNHDAMYWYRQDPGQGLRLIYYSQIVNDFQKGDIAEGYSVSREKKESFPLTVTSAQKNPTAFYLCASSILPGGSYEQFFGPGTRLTVL.

This clone was found a few times. The rearrangement joins TRBV6-1 to TRBJ2-1; tentatively, D is TRBD1 (6 bases). The V end was cut by 7 bases, the J end by 4 bases, with 14 bases between. CDR1 is MNHNS and CDR2 is SASEGT in the germline V gene. This CDR3 spans 14 amino acids. The CDR3 DNA follows: TGTGCCAGCACCGATACAGGGCCTTACAATGAGCAGTTCTTC. It encodes CASTDTGPYNEQFF.

The rearrangement uses TRBV27 and TRBJ1-2; 8 bases match TRBD1. Germline V CDR1 and CDR2: MNHEY, SMNVEV (reference sequence). After removal of 8 bases from V and 5 bases from J, the junction contained 13 bases not matched to a gene. CDR3 length: 15 amino acids. DNA of the CDR3: TGTGCCAGCCTGCCATCAGGACAGGGATATTATGGCTACACCTTC. Protein sequence: CASLPSGQGYYGYTF.

The chain combines TRBV29-1 with TRBJ2-7; D uncertain. The CDR3 is 12 amino acids. Per germline, CDR1 SQVTM and CDR2 ANQGSEA. V dropped 0 bases and J dropped 12 bases, with 15 bases sitting between them. This chain's CDR3 is CSVEDASMRGYF. In DNA form, the CDR3 reads TGCAGCGTTGAAGATGCTTCCATGCGAGGGTACTTC.

This clone was counted only a few times. This chain connects TRBV25-1 to TRBJ2-1; 9 bases agree with TRBD1. V trimming: 3 bases; J trimming: 5 bases; junction bases outside the gene matches: 5. This CDR3 contains 15 residues. Germline CDR1 and CDR2: MGHDK and SYGVNS. CDR3 amino acids: CASSDLGTGHNEQFF. CDR3 bases: TGTGCCAGCAGTGATTTAGGGACAGGGCACAATGAGCAGTTCTTC.

CDR3 amino acids: CAWNRGQETQYF. The CDR3 DNA is TGTGCCTGGAATAGGGGGCAAGAGACCCAGTACTTC. The rearrangement links TRBV30 to TRBJ2-5, with D possibly being TRBD1 (6 bases). This CDR3 is 12 amino acids long. The V gene's germline CDR1 is GTSNPN and CDR2 SVGIG (reference sequence). V was cut by 4 bases and J by 2 bases, with 8 bases left in between.

The chain carries TRBV27 and TRBJ2-7, with TRBD2 identical over 10 bases. The CDR3 sequence is 18 residues long. The J segment lost 2 bases and the V segment lost 5 bases, leaving 15 bases of the junction unmatched. From germline, CDR1 is MNHEY and CDR2 SMNVEV (reference sequence). CDR3 coding DNA: TGTGCCAGCAGTCTAATACCCCCGGGACTAGCGTTTACCTACGAGCAGTACTTC. It yields the protein CASSLIPPGLAFTYEQYF.

J is TRBJ1-1 and V is TRBV6-1; the match to TRBD1 covers 7 bases. The CDR3 extends over 13 amino acids. V lost 5 bases, J lost 1 base, and 1 base stayed unmatched. The V gene's germline CDR1 is MNHNS and CDR2 SASEGT. In nucleotides, the CDR3 is TGTGCCAGCAGTAGACAGGGGAACACTGAAGCTTTCTTT. It translates to CASSRQGNTEAFF.

This chain joins TRBV30 and TRBJ1-2; the match to TRBD1 covers 7 bases. This CDR3 has 13 amino acids. J lost 5 bases, V lost 2 bases, and 5 bases had no gene match. Germline CDR1 and CDR2: GTSNPN and SVGIG (reference sequence). The CDR3 DNA reads TGTGCCTGGAGTCCGCCGGGACAGTATGGCTACACCTTC. It translates to CAWSPPGQYGYTF.

CDR3 region: CSVGDSSGNTIYF. DNA for the CDR3: TGCAGCGTTGGGGACAGCTCTGGAAACACCATATATTTT. V usage is TRBV29-1 and J usage is TRBJ1-3, with 7 bases aligning to TRBD1. CDR1 is SQVTM and CDR2 is ANQGSEA in the germline V gene. Trimming took 4 bases from V and 0 from J; bases not matched to a gene: 0. This CDR3 comprises 13 residues.

J is TRBJ2-3 and V is TRBV11-2; 8 nucleotides line up with TRBD2. The CDR3 is 15 amino acids. The germline gives CDR1 SGHAT, CDR2 FQNNGV. Unmatched junction bases numbered 5, after V lost 6 bases and J lost 0 bases. The CDR3 nucleotides are TGTGCCAGCAGGTCAAGCGGGAGAAGCACAGATACGCAGTATTTT. Residues: CASRSSGRSTDTQYF.

This chain connects TRBV19 to TRBJ2-2; TRBD2 agrees at 7 bases. V was clipped by 3 bases and J by 5 bases; unmatched bases: 3. This CDR3 has 14 amino acids. CDR1 is LNHDA, CDR2 SQIVND, per germline (reference sequence). The CDR3 coding sequence is TGTGCCAGTAGTATTGTGGGGGGGACCGGGGAGCTGTTTTTT. The encoded protein is CASSIVGGTGELFF. The variable domain in full, completed from reference TRBV19 and TRBJ2-2, reads DGGITQSPKYLFRKEGQNVTLSCEQNLNHDAMYWYRQDPGQGLRLIYYSQIVNDFQKGDIAEGYSVSREKKESFPLTVTSAQKNPTAFYLCASSIVGGTGELFFGEGSRLTVL.

This chain links TRBV5-1 with TRBJ2-1; TRBD2 is a possible D gene (5 bases). The germline V and J ends were trimmed by 3 bases and 6 bases, with 10 bases remaining between them. Germline lookup yields CDR1 SGHRS and CDR2 YFSETQ. This CDR3 spans 13 amino acids. CDR3 sequence (DNA): TGCGCCAGCAGCTACGACTACGGCAATGAGCAGTTCTTC. Its protein product is CASSYDYGNEQFF. Combining the CDR3 with reference TRBV5-1 and TRBJ2-1 gives the whole variable domain KAGVTQTPRYLIKTRGQQVTLSCSPISGHRSVSWYQQTPGQGLQFLFEYFSETQRNKGNFPGRFSGRQFSNSRSEMNVSTLELGDSALYLCASSYDYGNEQFFGPGTRLTVL.

The chain carries TRBV18 and TRBJ2-4; D is uncertain. The V gene lost 1 base and the J gene lost 0 bases, with 10 bases spanning the gap. The CDR3 sequence is 16 residues long. Germline-derived CDR1 and CDR2 are KGHSH and LQKENI. CDR3 protein: CASSPQRSVAKNIQYF. CDR3 in DNA: TGTGCCAGCTCACCACAGCGATCTGTAGCCAAAAACATTCAGTACTTC.

V gene TRBV10-3 combines with J gene TRBJ2-6; D remains ambiguous. This CDR3 has 16 amino acids. Germline-derived CDR1 and CDR2 are ENHRY and SYGVKD. V lost 3 bases, J lost 0 bases, and 9 bases lay in between. CDR3 amino acids: CAISDRISSGANVLTF. The DNA of the CDR3 is TGTGCCATCAGTGACAGAATTTCCTCTGGGGCCAACGTCCTGACTTTC.

This chain connects TRBV7-9 to TRBJ1-2; TRBD1 matches at 7 bases. Germline V lookup: CDR1 SEHNR, CDR2 FQNEAQ (reference sequence). This CDR3 has 19 amino acids. V lost 0 bases and J lost 4; bases outside the gene matches: 17. CDR3 in amino acids: CASSLAWDSTFQTFYGYTF. In nucleotides, the CDR3 is TGTGCCAGCAGCTTAGCGTGGGACAGTACTTTCCAAACCTTCTATGGCTACACCTTC.

V and J are TRBV28 and TRBJ2-7, with 7 bases that match TRBD1. The germline CDR1 and CDR2 sequences are MDHEN and SYDVKM. The CDR3 loop spans 13 amino acids. V was clipped by 5 bases and J by 9 bases; unmatched bases: 10. CDR3 in amino acids: CASSIDRVSGQYF. The CDR3 bases are TGTGCCAGCAGTATTGACAGGGTCTCAGGGCAGTACTTC.